This paragraph covers one T cell receptor beta chain sequence. V lost 0 bases, J lost 1 base, and 0 bases lay in between. Germline V gives CDR1 LGHDT, CDR2 YNNKEL (reference sequence). CDR3 length equals 12 residues. The data derive from a study of CD8 T cells in Susac syndrome. Random-hexamer reverse transcription was applied to roughly 0.5 to 1 ug RNA. One entry per CDR3 protein, called by TCRdb with MiXCR from the immunoSEQ multiplex PCR reads. The table shows approximately 160,000 distinct CDR3 sequences, with roughly 95% occurring only once. Sequenced: CD4+ T cells from PBMCs. The sequence derives from a human donor with multiple sclerosis. The chain couples TRBV3-1 to TRBJ2-5; D is undetermined. CDR3 sequence: CASSQDQETQYF. The DNA of the CDR3 is TGTGCCAGCAGCCAAGACCAAGAGACCCAGTACTTC.